These 24 T cell receptor beta chains originate from one sample sequenced in a study of shared clonotypes between healthy human individuals (TCRdb year 2020). The protocol used for the library was the immunoSEQ multiplex PCR assay. Sourced from immuneACCESS, this table was stored by TCRdb with only in-frame sequences that have V and J called. A share of the clones is absent; for the studies checked, an unresolved V gene accounts for under half, and the remainder has no known explanation. This sample gives approximately 710,000 clones in total; about 90% of them show up just once. Less than 40% of the sample comes from the top ten. Specimen: memory CD8+ T cells from PBMCs. This specimen's cell subset or site label, interpreted: CD45RO+ cells pooled with CCR7-negative TemRA cells. The source of these receptors is a man aged 18 to 29 in good health. Some clones in this sample may be carry-over from other donors' samples.

The chain recombines TRBV11-2 with TRBJ2-1; perhaps TRBD1 as D (6 bases). V lost 0 bases and J 7 bases, leaving 19 bases between the germline ends. The CDR3 has 17 amino acids. The germline V gene has CDR1 SGHAT and CDR2 FQNNGV. DNA of the CDR3: TGTGCCAGCAGCTTAGAGCCGGTTGGCAGGGGAATAAATGAGCAGTTCTTC. Protein product: CASSLEPVGRGINEQFF. The full variable domain, in which reference TRBV11-2 and TRBJ2-1 provide the parts outside the CDR3, is EAGVAQSPRYKIIEKRQSVAFWCNPISGHATLYWYQQILGQGPKLLIQFQNNGVVDDSQLPKDRFSAERLKGVDSTLKIQPAKLEDSAVYLCASSLEPVGRGINEQFFGPGTRLTVL.

V usage is TRBV11-2 and J usage is TRBJ2-7; perhaps TRBD1 as D (6 bases). CDR1 SGHAT and CDR2 FQNNGV come from the germline V gene. V was trimmed by 5 bases and J by 5 bases, leaving 19 bases between them. The CDR3 runs 15 residues. CDR3 coding DNA: TGTGCCAGCAGCAAATTTCGACAGGTTGTCGACGAGCAGTACTTC. This sequence encodes CASSKFRQVVDEQYF.

The genes are TRBV7-3 and TRBJ2-5, with D tentatively TRBD1 (5 bases). The CDR3 runs 13 residues. Between the trimmed V and J ends, which lost 1 base and 4 bases, there was a span of 7 bases. From germline, CDR1 is SGHTA and CDR2 FQGTGA. The CDR3 protein is CASSLIQGETQYF. Here the CDR3 DNA reads TGTGCCAGCAGCTTAATCCAGGGAGAGACCCAGTACTTC.

The rearrangement joins TRBV5-1 to TRBJ2-1; no clear D gene. Trimming removed 1 base at V and 8 bases at J, with 7 bases between. CDR1 and CDR2 (germline): SGHRS, YFSETQ. The CDR3 totals 12 residues. CDR3 in DNA: TGCGCCAGCAGCTTGCTAATCGATGAGCAGTTCTTC. This translates into CASSLLIDEQFF.

The chain employs TRBV9 and TRBJ2-7; D might be TRBD1 (7 bases). Germline V gene lookup returns CDR1 SGDLS and CDR2 YYNGEE. The CDR3 sequence is 15 residues long. V lost 3 bases, J lost 4 bases, and 17 bases lay in between. DNA for the CDR3: TGTGCCAGCAGCGCCATGGGGGGACAGCTGTACGAGCAGTACTTC. It codes for CASSAMGGQLYEQYF.

This chain joins TRBV29-1 and TRBJ2-7, with 10 positions matching TRBD1. Germline CDR1 SQVTM, CDR2 ANQGSEA. Trimming removed 4 bases from V and 4 bases from J; junction bases left unmatched: 7. This CDR3 has 14 residues. This CDR3 reads CSVGARDRGYEQYF. The CDR3 DNA follows: TGCAGCGTTGGAGCCCGGGACAGGGGTTACGAGCAGTACTTC.

For this clone: Other nucleotide sequences from this sample produce the same CDR3. The chain employs TRBV5-6 and TRBJ2-3; D is undetermined. The CDR3 runs 13 residues. Looked up from germline, CDR1 is SGHDT and CDR2 is YYEEEE. Trimming took off 1 base at V and 3 bases at J, with 6 bases between the two ends. The CDR3 DNA reads TGTGCCAGCAGCTTGTTAACGACAGATACGCAGTATTTT. Translated: CASSLLTTDTQYF.

The J gene is TRBJ1-5, the V gene TRBV27; 8 bases are a match to TRBD1. Germline values: CDR1 MNHEY, CDR2 SMNVEV (reference sequence). CDR3 length equals 14 residues. The ends lost 5 bases at V and 5 bases at J; junction bases unmatched: 5. In DNA, the CDR3 is TGTGCCAGCAGTCTCGGACAGGGCTATCAGCCCCAGCATTTT. Protein: CASSLGQGYQPQHF.

CDR3 protein: CASSAGLAYEQYF. In DNA, the CDR3 is TGTGCCAGCAGCGCGGGACTGGCCTACGAGCAGTACTTC. The V and J genes are TRBV11-1 and TRBJ2-7, with TRBD2 as a possible D gene (6 bases). CDR3 size: 13 residues. V lost 5 bases to trimming and J lost 2 bases, with 10 bases between them. CDR1 and CDR2 (germline): SGHAT, FQDESV (reference sequence).

The chain combines TRBV10-3 with TRBJ1-1; D unresolved. V gave up 3 bases and J gave up 0 bases, with 8 bases separating them. The CDR3 has 14 amino acids. Germline CDR1 and CDR2: ENHRY and SYGVKD. This chain's CDR3 is CAISDNLLNTEAFF. DNA of the CDR3: TGTGCCATCAGTGATAACCTCCTGAACACTGAAGCTTTCTTT.

The genes are TRBV15 and TRBJ2-2; D is possibly TRBD1 or TRBD2 (6 bases each). The CDR3 covers 17 residues. Germline V gene data show CDR1 as LNHNV and CDR2 as YYDKDF (reference sequence). V gave up 8 bases and J gave up 4 bases, with 23 bases separating them. The CDR3 coding sequence is TGTGCCACCCGAAGGTCCGGGGGCAGTCTAGGCACCGGGGAGCTGTTTTTT. This translates into CATRRSGGSLGTGELFF.

This chain joins TRBV19 and TRBJ2-7; TRBD1 agrees at 12 bases. CDR3 size: 15 residues. Trimming took 4 bases from V and 6 from J; bases not matched to a gene: 7. Germline assignment: CDR1 LNHDA and CDR2 SQIVND (reference sequence). CDR3 coding DNA: TGTGCCAGTAGTAGATACCGGGACAGGGGGCTCGAGCAGTACTTC. This sequence encodes CASSRYRDRGLEQYF.

The gene calls are TRBV11-2 and TRBJ2-1, with D possibly matching TRBD2 (5 bases). This CDR3 spans 17 amino acids. Between the trimmed V and J ends, which lost 4 bases and 7 bases, there was a span of 23 bases. Germline V CDR1 and CDR2: SGHAT, FQNNGV. Here the CDR3 DNA reads TGTGCCAGCAGCTCCAGACGGGGAAACCCCCGGTGGAATGAGCAGTTCTTC. It codes for CASSSRRGNPRWNEQFF. The whole variable domain, remainder taken from reference TRBV11-2 and TRBJ2-1, is EAGVAQSPRYKIIEKRQSVAFWCNPISGHATLYWYQQILGQGPKLLIQFQNNGVVDDSQLPKDRFSAERLKGVDSTLKIQPAKLEDSAVYLCASSSRRGNPRWNEQFFGPGTRLTVL.

There are a few counts of this clone. The V call is TRBV27, the J call TRBJ1-1; D is undetermined. This CDR3 is built from 13 residues. The ends were cut back, 3 bases at V and 9 bases at J, with 14 bases in the middle. Looked up from germline, CDR1 is MNHEY and CDR2 is SMNVEV (reference sequence). Here the CDR3 DNA reads TGTGCCAGCAGTTTGAGGGCAGGAAGGCAAGCTTTCTTT. This translates into CASSLRAGRQAFF.

The chain has TRBV30 and TRBJ1-2; D is uncertain. The V end was cut by 5 bases, the J end by 6 bases, with 7 bases between. Germline V gene data show CDR1 as GTSNPN and CDR2 as SVGIG (reference sequence). The CDR3 totals 10 residues. As DNA, the CDR3 is TGTGCCTGGCGGTCGGATGGCTACACCTTC. Protein sequence: CAWRSDGYTF.

The chain recombines TRBV19 with TRBJ2-7, with D perhaps TRBD1 or TRBD2 (6 bases each). Trimming took 5 bases from V and 3 from J, leaving 17 bases between them. This CDR3 has 15 amino acids. Germline V gene data show CDR1 as LNHDA and CDR2 as SQIVND (reference sequence). CDR3 coding DNA: TGTGCCAGTAGTGCAGGGGCAGGGACTTTCTACGAGCAGTACTTC. Translation gives CASSAGAGTFYEQYF.

The chain is built from TRBV28 and TRBJ2-5, with TRBD2 as a possible D gene (6 bases). This CDR3 has 16 residues. CDR1 and CDR2 from the germline V gene are MDHEN and SYDVKM. The ends were cut back, 2 bases at V and 4 bases at J, with 17 bases in the middle. CDR3 in amino acids: CASSLSLAGRVETQYF. Here the CDR3 DNA reads TGTGCCAGCAGTTTAAGTCTGGCGGGACGTGTAGAGACCCAGTACTTC.

The chain carries TRBV27 and TRBJ1-3, with TRBD1 matching over 8 bases. The germline CDR1 and CDR2 sequences are MNHEY and SMNVEV (reference sequence). Trimming cost V 5 bases and J 11 bases; bases outside gene matches: 8. CDR3 size: 13 residues. DNA of the CDR3: TGTGCCAGCAGTCCCCGGACAGGGCTTGCCATATATTTT. Translated, it gives CASSPRTGLAIYF.

J is TRBJ2-5 and V is TRBV5-1; 10 nucleotides line up with TRBD2. The CDR3 length is 15 residues. Germline V gene lookup returns CDR1 SGHRS and CDR2 YFSETQ. V shed 6 bases and J 5 bases; nucleotides not matched to a gene: 10. CDR3 sequence (DNA): TGCGCCAGCAAACTCGGACTAGCGGTGGTGGAGACCCAGTACTTC. Translating it yields CASKLGLAVVETQYF. The whole variable domain, filled in from reference TRBV5-1 and TRBJ2-5, reads KAGVTQTPRYLIKTRGQQVTLSCSPISGHRSVSWYQQTPGQGLQFLFEYFSETQRNKGNFPGRFSGRQFSNSRSEMNVSTLELGDSALYLCASKLGLAVVETQYFGPGTRLLVL.

This clone showed up just once. This chain uses TRBV6-1 with TRBJ1-1, with D unclear. The CDR3 loop spans 14 amino acids. The germline V gene has CDR1 MNHNS and CDR2 SASEGT. With 5 bases removed from V and 2 bases from J, the gap between germline ends came to 12 bases. The CDR3 sequence is CASSWRLENTEAFF. CDR3 nucleotide sequence: TGTGCCAGCAGTTGGAGGTTGGAAAACACTGAAGCTTTCTTT.

The chain joins TRBV15 to TRBJ1-2; 10 bases map to TRBD1. From germline, CDR1 is LNHNV and CDR2 YYDKDF (reference sequence). The CDR3 is made up of 14 amino acids. The V segment lost 3 bases and the J segment 3 bases; nucleotides outside the gene matches: 1. Written as DNA, the CDR3 is TGTGCCACCAGCAGGGACAGGGGGTACTATGGCTACACCTTC. This encodes CATSRDRGYYGYTF.

In DNA form, the CDR3 reads TGTGCCAGCAGCTTAGGTCCACAGCCCCAGCAGTACTTC. Amino acids: CASSLGPQPQQYF. The chain links TRBV7-3 to TRBJ2-7; D gene unclear. The CDR3 is 13 amino acids. The V gene lost 2 bases and the J gene lost 8 bases, with 13 bases spanning the gap. From germline, CDR1 is SGHTA and CDR2 FQGTGA.

J is TRBJ2-1 and V is TRBV11-2; 10 nucleotides line up with TRBD2. Per the germline V gene, CDR1 is SGHAT and CDR2 is FQNNGV. V lost 7 bases, J lost 7 bases, and 13 bases stayed unmatched. CDR3 length equals 16 residues. CDR3: CASNLSPAGGPNEQFF. The CDR3 nucleotides read TGTGCCAGCAACCTTAGCCCAGCGGGAGGGCCAAATGAGCAGTTCTTC.

The chain uses TRBV27 and TRBJ1-1, with D unresolved. Germline CDR1 reads MNHEY; CDR2 reads SMNVEV (reference sequence). The CDR3 has 11 amino acids. With 7 bases removed from V and 5 bases from J, the gap between germline ends came to 8 bases. The CDR3: CASKGLTEAFF. Here the CDR3 DNA reads TGTGCCAGCAAAGGACTGACTGAAGCTTTCTTT.